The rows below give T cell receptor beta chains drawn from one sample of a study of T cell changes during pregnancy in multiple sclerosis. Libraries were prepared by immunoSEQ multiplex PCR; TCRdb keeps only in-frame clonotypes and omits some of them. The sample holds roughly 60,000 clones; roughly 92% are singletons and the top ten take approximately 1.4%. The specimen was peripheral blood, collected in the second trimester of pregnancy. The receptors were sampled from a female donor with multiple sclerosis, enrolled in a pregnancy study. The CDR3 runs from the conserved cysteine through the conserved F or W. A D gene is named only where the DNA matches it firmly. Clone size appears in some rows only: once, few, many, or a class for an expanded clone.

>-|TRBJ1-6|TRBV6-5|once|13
TGTGCCAGCAGTCCCGTTAATAATTCACCCCTCCACTTT
CASSPVNNSPLHF
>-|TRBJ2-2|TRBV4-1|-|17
TGCGCCAGCAGCCAAAATTTCGGGATAGGGATCGCCGGGGAGCTGTTTTTT
CASSQNFGIGIAGELFF
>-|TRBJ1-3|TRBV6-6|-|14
TGTGCCAGCAGCTACCCGGGGGACGGAAACACCATATATTTT
CASSYPGDGNTIYF
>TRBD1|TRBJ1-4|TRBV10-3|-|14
TGTGCCATCAGTGCGACAGGGGGTAATGAAAAACTGTTTTTT
CAISATGGNEKLFF
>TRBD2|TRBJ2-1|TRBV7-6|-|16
TGTGCCAGCAGCGAACGTTGGGCTAGCGGGAGTAATGAGCAGTTCTTC
CASSERWASGSNEQFF
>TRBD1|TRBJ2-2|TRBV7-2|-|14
TGTGCCAGCAGCGGACAGGGGATGGCCGGGGAGCTGTTTTTT
CASSGQGMAGELFF
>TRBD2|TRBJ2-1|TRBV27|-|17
TGTGCCAGCAGTCCCGAATCTAGCGGGATAGCCTACAATGAGCAGTTCTTC
CASSPESSGIAYNEQFF
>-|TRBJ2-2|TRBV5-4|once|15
TGTGCCAGCAGCTTTAGCAGGGGGAGGAGCGGGGAGCTGTTTTTT
CASSFSRGRSGELFF
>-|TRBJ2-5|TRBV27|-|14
TGTGCCAGCAGTTTTTCGCAGGGCTGGGAGACCCAGTACTTC
CASSFSQGWETQYF
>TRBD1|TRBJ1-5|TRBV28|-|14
TGTGCCAGCAGTTGGGACAGGGGAAATCAGCCCCAGCATTTT
CASSWDRGNQPQHF
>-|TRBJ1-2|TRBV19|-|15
TGTGCCAGTAGCTCGAGTCGAAGAGCTAACTATGGCTACACCTTC
CASSSSRRANYGYTF
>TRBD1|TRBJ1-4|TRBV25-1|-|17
TGTGCCAGCCCTTGGACAGGGGGCCCAGGGACTAATGAAAAACTGTTTTTT
CASPWTGGPGTNEKLFF
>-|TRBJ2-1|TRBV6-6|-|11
TGTGCCAGCTCCGGCGGCCATGAGCAGTTCTTC
CASSGGHEQFF
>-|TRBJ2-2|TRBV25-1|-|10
TGTGCCAGCAGTCGCGGGGAGCTGTTTTTT
CASSRGELFF
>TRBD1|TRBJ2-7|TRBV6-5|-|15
TGTGCCAGCAGTTACTCTGGACAGGGGGTTGACGAGCAGTACTTC
CASSYSGQGVDEQYF
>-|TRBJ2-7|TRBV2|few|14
TGTGCCAGCAGTGAAATGGGGAGCTCCTACGAGCAGTACTTC
CASSEMGSSYEQYF
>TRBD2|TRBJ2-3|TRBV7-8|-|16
TGTGCCAGCAGCTTAGTATTGGGACTAGCCCCAGATACGCAGTATTTT
CASSLVLGLAPDTQYF
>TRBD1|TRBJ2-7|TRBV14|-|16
TGTGCCAGCAGCCGATGGGACAGGGAAAGCAGGTACGAGCAGTACTTC
CASSRWDRESRYEQYF
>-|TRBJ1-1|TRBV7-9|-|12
TGTGCCAGCAGCCTGGGAGGGGGAGAAGCTTTCTTT
CASSLGGGEAFF
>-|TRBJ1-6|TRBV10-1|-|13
TGCGCCAGCAGTGACAGGTTGAATTCACCCCTCCACTTT
CASSDRLNSPLHF
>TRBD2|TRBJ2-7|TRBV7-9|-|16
TGTGCCAGCAGCTTTCGTCCTAGCGGGAGGGCCTACGAGCAGTACTTC
CASSFRPSGRAYEQYF
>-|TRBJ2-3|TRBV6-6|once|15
TGTGCCAGCAGTTACTCGAGGCTAGCGCTCGATACGCAGTATTTT
CASSYSRLALDTQYF
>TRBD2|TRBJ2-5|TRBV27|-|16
TGTGCCAGCAGTTTATCGCGGGAGGGGGGCGAAGAGACCCAGTACTTC
CASSLSREGGEETQYF
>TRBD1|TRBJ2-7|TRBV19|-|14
TGTGCCAGTAGTCCCGGGACAGCCGCCTACGAGCAGTACTTC
CASSPGTAAYEQYF
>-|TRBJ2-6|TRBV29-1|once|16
TGCAGCGTGCCCCTCTTAGGGAGCTCTGGGGCCAACGTCCTGACTTTC
CSVPLLGSSGANVLTF
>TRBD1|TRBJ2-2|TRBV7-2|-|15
TGTGCCAGCAGCACCGTAAGACAGGGGGCCGGGGAGCTGTTTTTT
CASSTVRQGAGELFF
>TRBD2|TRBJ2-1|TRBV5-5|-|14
TGTGCCAGCAGCTTTCTAGCGGAATACAATGAGCAGTTCTTC
CASSFLAEYNEQFF
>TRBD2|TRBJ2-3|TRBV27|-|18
TGTGCCAGCAGTTCGGCCAAAGATAGCGGGATTAGCACAGATACGCAGTATTTT
CASSSAKDSGISTDTQYF
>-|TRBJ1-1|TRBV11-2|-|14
TGTGCCAGCAGCTCTGGGCAGAGGAACACTGAAGCTTTCTTT
CASSSGQRNTEAFF
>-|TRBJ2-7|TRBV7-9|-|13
TGTGCCAGCAGCCGCCGGCAGGGATCCGAGCAGTACTTC
CASSRRQGSEQYF
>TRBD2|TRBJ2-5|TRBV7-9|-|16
TGTGCCAGCAGCCGTTGGGGGACTAGCGGGCAAGAGACCCAGTACTTC
CASSRWGTSGQETQYF
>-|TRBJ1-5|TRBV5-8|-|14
TGTGCCAGCAGACCTCAGGGATGGAATCAGCCCCAGCATTTT
CASRPQGWNQPQHF
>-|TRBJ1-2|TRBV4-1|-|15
TGCGCCAGCAGCCAAGGGTTCAGGGAGGGCTATGGCTACACCTTC
CASSQGFREGYGYTF
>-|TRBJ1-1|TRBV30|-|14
TGTGCCTCAATGAGGGCAGTTATAAACACTGAAGCTTTCTTT
CASMRAVINTEAFF
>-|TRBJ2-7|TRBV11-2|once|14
TGTGCCAGCAGCTTAGTTGGCAGGGGAAGCGAGCAGTACTTC
CASSLVGRGSEQYF
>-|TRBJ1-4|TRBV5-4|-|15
TGTGCCAGCAGCATTAAAACGACTGACGAGGAAAAACTGTTTTTT
CASSIKTTDEEKLFF
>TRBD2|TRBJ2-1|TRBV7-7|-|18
TGTGCCAGCAGCTCGATGCCGGGACTAGCGGGAGGAGGCAATGAGCAGTTCTTC
CASSSMPGLAGGGNEQFF
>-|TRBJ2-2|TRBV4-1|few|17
TGCGCCAGCAGCCAAGAAGTCGCCCCGGGGGACACCGGGGAGCTGTTTTTT
CASSQEVAPGDTGELFF
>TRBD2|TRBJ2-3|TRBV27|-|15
TGTGCCAGCAGTCTCGGGACTAGCGGAGGAGATACGCAGTATTTT
CASSLGTSGGDTQYF
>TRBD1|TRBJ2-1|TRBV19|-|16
TGTGCCAGTAGCACGCCCGGGACAGGGACCTACAATGAGCAGTTCTTC
CASSTPGTGTYNEQFF